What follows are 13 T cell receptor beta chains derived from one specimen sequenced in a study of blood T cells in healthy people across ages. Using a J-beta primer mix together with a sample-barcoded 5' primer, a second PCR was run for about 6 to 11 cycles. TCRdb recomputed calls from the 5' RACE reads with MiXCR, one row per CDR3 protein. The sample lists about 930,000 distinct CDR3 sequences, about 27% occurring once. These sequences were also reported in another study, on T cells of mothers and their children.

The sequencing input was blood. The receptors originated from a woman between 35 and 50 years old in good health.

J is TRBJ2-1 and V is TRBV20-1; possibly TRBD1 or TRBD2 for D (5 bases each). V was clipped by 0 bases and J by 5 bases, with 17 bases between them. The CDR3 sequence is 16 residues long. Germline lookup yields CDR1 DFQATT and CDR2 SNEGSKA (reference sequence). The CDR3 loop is CSARDRGRQGNNEQFF. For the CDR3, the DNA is TGCAGTGCTAGAGATCGGGGTCGGCAGGGTAACAATGAGCAGTTCTTC.

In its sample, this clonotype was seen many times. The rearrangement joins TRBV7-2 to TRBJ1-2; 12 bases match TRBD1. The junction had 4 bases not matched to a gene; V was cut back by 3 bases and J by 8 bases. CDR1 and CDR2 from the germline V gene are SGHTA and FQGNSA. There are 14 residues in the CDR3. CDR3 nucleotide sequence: TGTGCCAGCAGCTTGGGACAGGGGGCGCAAGGCTACACCTTC. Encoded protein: CASSLGQGAQGYTF.

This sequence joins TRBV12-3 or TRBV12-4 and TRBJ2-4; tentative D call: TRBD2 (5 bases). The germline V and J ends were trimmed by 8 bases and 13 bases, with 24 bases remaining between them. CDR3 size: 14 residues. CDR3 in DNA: TGTGCCAGCTCGGACCAGCGGAGAGACAATGAGCAGTACTTC. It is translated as CASSDQRRDNEQYF.

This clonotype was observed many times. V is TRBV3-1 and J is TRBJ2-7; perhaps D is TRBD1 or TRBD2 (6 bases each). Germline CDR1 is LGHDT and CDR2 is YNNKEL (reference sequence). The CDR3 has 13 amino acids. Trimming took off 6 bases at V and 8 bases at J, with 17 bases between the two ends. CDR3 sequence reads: CASRPPGALKQYF. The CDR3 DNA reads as TGTGCCAGCAGGCCTCCGGGGGCGCTGAAGCAGTACTTC.

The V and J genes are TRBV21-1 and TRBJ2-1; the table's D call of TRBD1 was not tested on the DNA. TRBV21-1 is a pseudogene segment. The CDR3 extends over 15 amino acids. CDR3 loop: CASRKHGQGYNEQFF. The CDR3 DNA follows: TGTGCCAGCAGGAAACATGGACAGGGATACAATGAGCAGTTCTTC.

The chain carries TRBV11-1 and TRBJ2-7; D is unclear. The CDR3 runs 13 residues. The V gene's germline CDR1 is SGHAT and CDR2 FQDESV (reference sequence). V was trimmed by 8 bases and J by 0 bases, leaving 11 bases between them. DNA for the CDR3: TGTGCCAGCGGTCAGGCGAGCTCCTACGAGCAGTACTTC. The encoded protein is CASGQASSYEQYF.

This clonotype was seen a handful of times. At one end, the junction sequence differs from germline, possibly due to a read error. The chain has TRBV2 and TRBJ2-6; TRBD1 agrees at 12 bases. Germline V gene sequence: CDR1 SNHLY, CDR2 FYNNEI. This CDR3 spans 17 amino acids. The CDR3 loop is CASGPGTGGSGANVLTF. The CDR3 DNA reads TGCGCCAGTGGGCCAGGGACAGGGGGCTCCGGGGCCAACGTCCTGACTTTC. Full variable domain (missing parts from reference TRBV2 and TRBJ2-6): EPEVTQTPSHQVTQMGQEVILRCVPISNHLYFYWYRQILGQKVEFLVSFYNNEISEKSEIFDDQFSVERPDGSNFTLKIRSTKLEDSAMYFCASGPGTGGSGANVLTFGAGSRLTVL.

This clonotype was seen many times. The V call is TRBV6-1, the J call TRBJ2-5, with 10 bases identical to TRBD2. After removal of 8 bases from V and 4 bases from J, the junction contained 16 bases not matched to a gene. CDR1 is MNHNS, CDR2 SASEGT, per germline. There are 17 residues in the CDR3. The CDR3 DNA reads TGTGCCAGCGAACGAGGGGTGGCTAGCGGGGGCCCAGAGACCCAGTACTTC. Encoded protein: CASERGVASGGPETQYF.

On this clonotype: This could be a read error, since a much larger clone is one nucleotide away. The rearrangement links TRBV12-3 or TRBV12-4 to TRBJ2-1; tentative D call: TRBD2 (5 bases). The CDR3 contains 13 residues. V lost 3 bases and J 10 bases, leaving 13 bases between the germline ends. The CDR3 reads CASSFPGMYEQFF. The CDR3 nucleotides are TGTGCCAGCAGTTTCCCGGGAATGTACGAGCAGTTCTTC.

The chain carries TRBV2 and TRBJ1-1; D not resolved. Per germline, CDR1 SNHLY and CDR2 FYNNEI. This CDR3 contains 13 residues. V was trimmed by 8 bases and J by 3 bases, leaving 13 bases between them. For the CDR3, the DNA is TGTGCCAGCGGAGCGGAGAGGGACACTGAAGCTTTCTTT. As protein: CASGAERDTEAFF.

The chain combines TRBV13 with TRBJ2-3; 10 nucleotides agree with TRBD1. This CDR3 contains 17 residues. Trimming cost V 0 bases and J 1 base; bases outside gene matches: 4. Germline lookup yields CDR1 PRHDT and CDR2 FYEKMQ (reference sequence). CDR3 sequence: CASSLGTGTGGTDTQYF. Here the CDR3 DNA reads TGTGCCAGCAGCTTAGGTACCGGGACAGGGGGCACAGATACGCAGTATTTT.

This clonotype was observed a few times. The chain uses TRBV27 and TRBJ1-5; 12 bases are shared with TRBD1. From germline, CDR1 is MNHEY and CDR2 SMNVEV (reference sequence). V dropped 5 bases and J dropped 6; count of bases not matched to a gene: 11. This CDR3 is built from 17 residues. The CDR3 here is CASSRRDRGQKGQPQHF. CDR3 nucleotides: TGTGCCAGCAGTCGAAGGGACAGGGGGCAGAAGGGTCAGCCCCAGCATTTT.

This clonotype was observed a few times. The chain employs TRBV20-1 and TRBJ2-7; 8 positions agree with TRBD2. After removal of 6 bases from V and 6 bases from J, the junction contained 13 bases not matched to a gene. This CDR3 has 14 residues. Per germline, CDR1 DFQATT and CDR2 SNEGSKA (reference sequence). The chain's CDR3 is CSALEEAGVVEQYF. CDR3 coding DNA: TGCAGTGCCTTAGAGGAAGCGGGGGTAGTCGAGCAGTACTTC.